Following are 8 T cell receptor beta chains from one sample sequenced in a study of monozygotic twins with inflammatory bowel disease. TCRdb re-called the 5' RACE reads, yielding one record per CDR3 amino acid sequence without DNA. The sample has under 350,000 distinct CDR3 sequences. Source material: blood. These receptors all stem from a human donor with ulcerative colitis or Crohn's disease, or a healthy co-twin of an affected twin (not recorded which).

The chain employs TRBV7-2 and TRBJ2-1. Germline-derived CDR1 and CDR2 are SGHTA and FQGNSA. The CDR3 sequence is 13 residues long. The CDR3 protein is CASSPSPKREQFF.

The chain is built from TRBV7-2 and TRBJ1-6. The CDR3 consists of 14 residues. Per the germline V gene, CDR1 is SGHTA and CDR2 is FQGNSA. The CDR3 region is CASSSRTGNSPLHF. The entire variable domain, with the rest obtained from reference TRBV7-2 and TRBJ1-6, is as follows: GAGVSQSPSNKVTEKGKDVELRCDPISGHTALYWYRQSLGQGLEFLIYFQGNSAPDKSGLPSDRFSAERTGGSVSTLTIQRTQQEDSAVYLCASSSRTGNSPLHFGNGTRLTVT.

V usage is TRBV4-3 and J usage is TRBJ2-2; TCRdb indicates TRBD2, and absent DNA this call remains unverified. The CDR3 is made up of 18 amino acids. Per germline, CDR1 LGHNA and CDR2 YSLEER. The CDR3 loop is CASSRTGTSGGAVGELFF.

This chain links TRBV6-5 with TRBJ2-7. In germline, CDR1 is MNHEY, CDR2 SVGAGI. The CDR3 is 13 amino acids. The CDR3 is CASSYSRYFEQYF.

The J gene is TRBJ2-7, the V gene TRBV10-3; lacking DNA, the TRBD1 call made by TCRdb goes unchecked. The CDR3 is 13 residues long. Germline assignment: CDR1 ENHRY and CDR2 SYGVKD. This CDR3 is CATTGTGGYEQYF.

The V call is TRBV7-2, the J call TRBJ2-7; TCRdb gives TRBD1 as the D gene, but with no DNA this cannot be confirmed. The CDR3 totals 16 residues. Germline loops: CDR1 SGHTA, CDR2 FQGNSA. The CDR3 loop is CASSLAGGVSSYEQYF.

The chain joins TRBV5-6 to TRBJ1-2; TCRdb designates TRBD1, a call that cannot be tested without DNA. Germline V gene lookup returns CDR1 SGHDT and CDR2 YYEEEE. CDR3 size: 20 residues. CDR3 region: CASSLFGTGGEKQANYGYTF.

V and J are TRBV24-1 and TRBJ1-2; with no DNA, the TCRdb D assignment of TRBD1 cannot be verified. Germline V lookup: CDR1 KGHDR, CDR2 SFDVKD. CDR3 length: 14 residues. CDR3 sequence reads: CATSDQSTGYGYTF.